This passage covers 5 T cell receptor beta chains from one sample sequenced in a study of spatial heterogeneity in lung cancer. The study, taken as a whole, reports: Tracking of tumor mutation counts was seen in expanded intratumoral alpha and beta TCR counts.

TCRdb passed the 5' RACE reads through MiXCR, listing each CDR3 protein once. The table shows some 6,700 distinct CDR3 sequences, with roughly 13% occurring only once. The time point denotes: sample taken at primary tumor resection. These receptors are not linked to any known antigen. The specimen comprised lung tumor tissue, sampled at surgery. Receptor source: a male donor with early-stage non-small cell lung cancer.

This clonotype was observed many times. V gene TRBV5-1 combines with J gene TRBJ2-3; TRBD2 agrees at 14 bases. The CDR3 has 18 amino acids. V lost 3 bases to trimming and J lost 4 bases; unmatched junction nucleotides: 10. Per the germline V gene, CDR1 is SGHRS and CDR2 is YFSETQ. The CDR3: CASSSGTSGRISSDTQYF. The DNA for the CDR3 is TGCGCCAGCAGCTCCGGGACTAGCGGGAGAATCTCTTCAGATACGCAGTATTTT.

The chain is built from TRBV11-3 and TRBJ2-1, with D uncertain. Trimming stripped 9 bases from V and 1 base from J, with 7 bases between. The CDR3 is 12 amino acids. Germline lookup yields CDR1 SGHNT and CDR2 YENEEA. CDR3 region: CASGDSYNEQFF. The DNA for the CDR3 is TGTGCCAGTGGGGATTCCTACAATGAGCAGTTCTTC.

This clonotype was seen many times. CDR3 DNA: TGTGCCAGCAATTCACAGGGGAACACTGAAGCTTTCTTT. Its translation is CASNSQGNTEAFF. This chain uses TRBV2 with TRBJ1-1, with a tentative D call TRBD1 (6 bases). V was cut by 7 bases and J by 1 base, with 10 bases left in between. This CDR3 region has 13 residues. The germline gives CDR1 SNHLY, CDR2 FYNNEI.

This clonotype was counted many times. The V and J genes are TRBV6-2 or TRBV6-3 and TRBJ2-2; tentatively, D is TRBD2 (7 bases). Trimming took 5 bases from V and 0 from J, leaving 13 bases between them. The germline CDR1 and CDR2 sequences are MNHEY and SVGEGT. The length of the CDR3 is 16 residues. The CDR3 protein is CASSTERDTNTGELFF. The CDR3 region has the DNA TGTGCCAGCAGTACCGAGCGGGACACGAACACCGGGGAGCTGTTTTTT.

This clonotype is labeled as medium-sized. CDR3 loop: CASSNRTGQTEAFF. CDR3 sequence (DNA): TGTGCCAGCAGTAATCGGACAGGTCAGACTGAAGCTTTCTTT. This chain uses TRBV6-2 or TRBV6-3 with TRBJ1-1; 7 bases match TRBD1. J gave up 5 bases and V 5 bases, and 8 bases lay outside the gene matches. Germline CDR1 and CDR2: MNHEY and SVGEGT. The CDR3 contains 14 residues.